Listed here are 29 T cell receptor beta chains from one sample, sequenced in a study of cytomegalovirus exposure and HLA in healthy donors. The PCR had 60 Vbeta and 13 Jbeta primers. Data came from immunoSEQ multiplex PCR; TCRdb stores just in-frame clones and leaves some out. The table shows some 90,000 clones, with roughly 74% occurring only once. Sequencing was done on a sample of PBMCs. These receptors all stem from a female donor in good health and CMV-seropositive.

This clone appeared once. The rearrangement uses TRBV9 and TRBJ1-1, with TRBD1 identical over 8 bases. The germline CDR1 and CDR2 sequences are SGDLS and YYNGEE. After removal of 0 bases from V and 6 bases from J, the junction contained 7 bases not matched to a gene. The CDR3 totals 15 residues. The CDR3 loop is CASSVGPGGGPEAFF. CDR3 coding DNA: TGTGCCAGCAGCGTAGGCCCAGGGGGCGGGCCTGAAGCTTTCTTT.

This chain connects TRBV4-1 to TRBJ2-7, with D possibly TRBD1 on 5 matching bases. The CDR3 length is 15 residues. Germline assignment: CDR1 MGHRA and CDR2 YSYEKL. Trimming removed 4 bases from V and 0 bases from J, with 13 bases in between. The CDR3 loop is CASSPTVTSSYEQYF. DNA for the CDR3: TGCGCCAGCAGCCCGACAGTCACAAGCTCCTACGAGCAGTACTTC.

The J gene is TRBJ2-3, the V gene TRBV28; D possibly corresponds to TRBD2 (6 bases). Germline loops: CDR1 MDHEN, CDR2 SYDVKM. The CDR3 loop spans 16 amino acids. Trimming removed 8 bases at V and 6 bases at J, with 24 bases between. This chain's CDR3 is CASPPKPQGLRDTQYF. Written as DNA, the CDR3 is TGTGCCAGCCCACCCAAGCCGCAAGGACTAAGGGATACGCAGTATTTT. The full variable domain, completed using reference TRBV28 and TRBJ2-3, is DVKVTQSSRYLVKRTGEKVFLECVQDMDHENMFWYRQDPGLGLRLIYFSYDVKMKEKGDIPEGYSVSREKKERFSLILESASTNQTSMYLCASPPKPQGLRDTQYFGPGTRLTVL.

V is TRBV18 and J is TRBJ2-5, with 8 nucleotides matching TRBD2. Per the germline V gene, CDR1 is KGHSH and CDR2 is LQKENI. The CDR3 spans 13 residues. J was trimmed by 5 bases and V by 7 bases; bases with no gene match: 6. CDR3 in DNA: TGTGCCAGCTTTAGCGGGGAACAGGAGACCCAGTACTTC. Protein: CASFSGEQETQYF.

For the CDR3, the DNA is TGTGCCAGCAGATCCGACAGTACCTACGAGCAGTACTTC. Protein sequence: CASRSDSTYEQYF. The rearrangement joins TRBV28 to TRBJ2-7; maybe TRBD1 (5 bases). The ends were cut back, 6 bases at V and 2 bases at J, with 11 bases in the middle. The V gene's germline CDR1 is MDHEN and CDR2 SYDVKM. This CDR3 has 13 residues.

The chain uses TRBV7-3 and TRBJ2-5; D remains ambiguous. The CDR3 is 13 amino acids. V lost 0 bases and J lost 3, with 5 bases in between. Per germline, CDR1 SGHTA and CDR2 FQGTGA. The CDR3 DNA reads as TGTGCCAGCAGCTTAACGAGCGAAGAGACCCAGTACTTC. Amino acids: CASSLTSEETQYF.

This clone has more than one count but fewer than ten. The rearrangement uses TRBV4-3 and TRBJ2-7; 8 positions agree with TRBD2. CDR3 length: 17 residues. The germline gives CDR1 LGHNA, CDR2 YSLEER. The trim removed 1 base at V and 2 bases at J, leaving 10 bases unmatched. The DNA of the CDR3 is TGCGCCAGCAGCCAAGGGTGGGGAAGCGGGGGAACCTACGAGCAGTACTTC. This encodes CASSQGWGSGGTYEQYF.

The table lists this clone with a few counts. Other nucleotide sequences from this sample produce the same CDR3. The CDR3 is CASSRGQNTEAFF. CDR3 nucleotide sequence: TGTGCCAGCAGCAGGGGACAGAACACTGAAGCTTTCTTT. This sequence joins TRBV11-3 and TRBJ1-1; perhaps TRBD1 as D (6 bases). CDR3 length: 13 amino acids. Looked up from germline, CDR1 is SGHNT and CDR2 is YENEEA. Trimming took 5 bases from V and 1 from J, leaving 8 bases between them.

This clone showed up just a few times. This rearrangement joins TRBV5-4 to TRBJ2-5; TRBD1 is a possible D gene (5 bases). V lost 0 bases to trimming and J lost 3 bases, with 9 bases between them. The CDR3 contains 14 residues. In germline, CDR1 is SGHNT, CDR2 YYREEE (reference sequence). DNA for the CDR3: TGTGCCAGCAGCTTGGGATCCAGGGAAGAGACCCAGTACTTC. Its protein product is CASSLGSREETQYF.

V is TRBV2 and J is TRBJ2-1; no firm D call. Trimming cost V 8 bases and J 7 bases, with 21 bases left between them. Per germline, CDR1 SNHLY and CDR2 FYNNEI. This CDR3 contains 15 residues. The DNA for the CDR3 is TGTGCCAGCTCGAAGTGGGCCCCCCCTTCGAATGAGCAGTTCTTC. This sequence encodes CASSKWAPPSNEQFF.

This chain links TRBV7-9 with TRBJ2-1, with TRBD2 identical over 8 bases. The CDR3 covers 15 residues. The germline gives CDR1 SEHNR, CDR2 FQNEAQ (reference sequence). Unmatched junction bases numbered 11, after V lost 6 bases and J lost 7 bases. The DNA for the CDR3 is TGTGCCAGCAGTGTTCCGGGCCGCGGGGGGAATGAGCAGTTCTTC. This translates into CASSVPGRGGNEQFF.

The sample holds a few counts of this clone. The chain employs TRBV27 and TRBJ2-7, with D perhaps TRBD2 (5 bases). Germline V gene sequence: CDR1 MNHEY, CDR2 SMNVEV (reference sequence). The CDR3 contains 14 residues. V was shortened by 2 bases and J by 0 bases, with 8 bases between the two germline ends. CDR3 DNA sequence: TGTGCCAGCAGTTTAGGCGGGCCCTCCTACGAGCAGTACTTC. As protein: CASSLGGPSYEQYF.

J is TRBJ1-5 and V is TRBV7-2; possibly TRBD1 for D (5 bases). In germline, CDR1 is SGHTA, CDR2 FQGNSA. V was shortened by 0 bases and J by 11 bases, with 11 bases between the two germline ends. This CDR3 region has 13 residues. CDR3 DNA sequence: TGTGCCAGCAGCTTAGCCCCCAGGGAGGCCCAGCATTTT. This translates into CASSLAPREAQHF.

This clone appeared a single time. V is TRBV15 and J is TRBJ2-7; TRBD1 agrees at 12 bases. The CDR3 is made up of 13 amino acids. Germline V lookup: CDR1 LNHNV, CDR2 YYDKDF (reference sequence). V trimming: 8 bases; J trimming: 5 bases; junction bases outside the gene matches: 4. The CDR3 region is CATSGTGGNEQYF. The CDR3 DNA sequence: TGTGCCACCTCCGGGACAGGGGGCAACGAGCAGTACTTC.

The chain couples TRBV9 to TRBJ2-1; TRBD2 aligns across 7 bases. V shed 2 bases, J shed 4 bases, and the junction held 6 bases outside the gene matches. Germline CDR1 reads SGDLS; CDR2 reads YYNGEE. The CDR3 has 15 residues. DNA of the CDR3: TGTGCCAGCAGCGTGAGCGGGGACTCATACAATGAGCAGTTCTTC. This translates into CASSVSGDSYNEQFF.

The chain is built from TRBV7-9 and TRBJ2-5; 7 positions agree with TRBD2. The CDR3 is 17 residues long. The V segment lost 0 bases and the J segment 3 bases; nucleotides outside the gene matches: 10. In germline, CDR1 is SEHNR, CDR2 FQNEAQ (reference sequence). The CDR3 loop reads CASSLARGTPPKETQYF. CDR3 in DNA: TGTGCCAGCAGCTTAGCGCGGGGGACCCCCCCGAAAGAGACCCAGTACTTC.

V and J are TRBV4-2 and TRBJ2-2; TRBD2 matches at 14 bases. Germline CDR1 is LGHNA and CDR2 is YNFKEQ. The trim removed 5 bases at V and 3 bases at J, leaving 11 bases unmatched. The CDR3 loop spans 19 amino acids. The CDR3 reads CASSDQTGLAGEDTGELFF. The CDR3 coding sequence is TGTGCCAGCAGCGATCAAACGGGACTAGCGGGAGAGGACACCGGGGAGCTGTTTTTT.

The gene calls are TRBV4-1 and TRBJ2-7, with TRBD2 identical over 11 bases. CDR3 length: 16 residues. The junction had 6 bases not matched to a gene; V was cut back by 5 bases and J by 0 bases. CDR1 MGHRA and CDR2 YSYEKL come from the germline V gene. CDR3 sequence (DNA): TGCGCCAGCAGCAATAGCGGGGGGGGACTCTCCTACGAGCAGTACTTC. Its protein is CASSNSGGGLSYEQYF.

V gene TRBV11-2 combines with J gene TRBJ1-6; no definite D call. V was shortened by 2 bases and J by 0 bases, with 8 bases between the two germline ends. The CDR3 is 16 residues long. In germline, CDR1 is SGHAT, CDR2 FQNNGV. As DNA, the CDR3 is TGTGCCAGCAGCTTAAAAGGGAGCTCCTATAATTCACCCCTCCACTTT. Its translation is CASSLKGSSYNSPLHF.

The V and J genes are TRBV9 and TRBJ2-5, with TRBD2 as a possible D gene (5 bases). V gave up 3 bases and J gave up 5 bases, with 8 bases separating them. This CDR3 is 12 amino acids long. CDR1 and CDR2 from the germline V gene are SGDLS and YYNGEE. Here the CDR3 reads CASSASGETQYF. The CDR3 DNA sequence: TGTGCCAGCAGCGCCTCGGGGGAGACCCAGTACTTC.

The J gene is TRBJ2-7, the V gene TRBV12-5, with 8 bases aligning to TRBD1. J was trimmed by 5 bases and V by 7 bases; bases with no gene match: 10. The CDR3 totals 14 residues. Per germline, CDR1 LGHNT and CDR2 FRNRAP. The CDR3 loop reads CASALGQGLDEQYF. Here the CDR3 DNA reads TGTGCTAGTGCCCTCGGACAGGGTCTCGACGAGCAGTACTTC.

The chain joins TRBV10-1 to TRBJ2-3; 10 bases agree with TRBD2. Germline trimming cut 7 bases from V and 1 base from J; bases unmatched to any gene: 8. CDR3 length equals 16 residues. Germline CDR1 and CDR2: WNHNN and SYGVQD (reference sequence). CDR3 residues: CASTPGLAPRTDTQYF. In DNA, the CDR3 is TGCGCCAGCACTCCGGGACTAGCGCCCCGCACAGATACGCAGTATTTT.

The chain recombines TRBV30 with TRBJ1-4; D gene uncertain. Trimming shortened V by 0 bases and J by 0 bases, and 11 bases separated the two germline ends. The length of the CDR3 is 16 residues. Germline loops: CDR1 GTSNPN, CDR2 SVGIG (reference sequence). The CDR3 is CAWSVMLTATNEKLFF. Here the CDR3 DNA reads TGTGCCTGGAGTGTAATGCTTACTGCAACTAATGAAAAACTGTTTTTT. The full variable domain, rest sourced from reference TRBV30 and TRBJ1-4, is SQTIHQWPATLVQPVGSPLSLECTVEGTSNPNLYWYRQAAGRGLQLLFYSVGIGQISSEVPQNLSASRPQDRQFILSSKKLLLSDSGFYLCAWSVMLTATNEKLFFGSGTQLSVL.

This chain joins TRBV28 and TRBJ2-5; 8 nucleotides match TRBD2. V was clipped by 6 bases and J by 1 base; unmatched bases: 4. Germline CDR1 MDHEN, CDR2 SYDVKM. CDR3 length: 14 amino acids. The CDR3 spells CASRPAGGQETQYF. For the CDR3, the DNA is TGTGCCAGCAGACCCGCGGGGGGCCAAGAGACCCAGTACTTC. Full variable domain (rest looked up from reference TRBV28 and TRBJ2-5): DVKVTQSSRYLVKRTGEKVFLECVQDMDHENMFWYRQDPGLGLRLIYFSYDVKMKEKGDIPEGYSVSREKKERFSLILESASTNQTSMYLCASRPAGGQETQYFGPGTRLLVL.

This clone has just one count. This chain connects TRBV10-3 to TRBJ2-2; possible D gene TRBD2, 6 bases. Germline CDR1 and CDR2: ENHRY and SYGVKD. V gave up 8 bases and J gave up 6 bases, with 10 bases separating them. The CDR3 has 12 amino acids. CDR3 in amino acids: CAIDSGAGELFF. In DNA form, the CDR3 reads TGTGCCATCGATAGCGGAGCCGGGGAGCTGTTTTTT.

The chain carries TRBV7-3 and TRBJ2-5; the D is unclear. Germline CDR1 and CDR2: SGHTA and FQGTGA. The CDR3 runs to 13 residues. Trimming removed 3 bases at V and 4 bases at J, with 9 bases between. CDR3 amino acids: CASSFGRSETQYF. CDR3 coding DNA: TGTGCCAGCAGCTTTGGCCGCTCAGAGACCCAGTACTTC. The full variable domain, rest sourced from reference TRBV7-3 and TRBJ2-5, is GAGVSQTPSNKVTEKGKYVELRCDPISGHTALYWYRQSLGQGPEFLIYFQGTGAADDSGLPNDRFFAVRPEGSVSTLKIQRTERGDSAVYLCASSFGRSETQYFGPGTRLLVL.

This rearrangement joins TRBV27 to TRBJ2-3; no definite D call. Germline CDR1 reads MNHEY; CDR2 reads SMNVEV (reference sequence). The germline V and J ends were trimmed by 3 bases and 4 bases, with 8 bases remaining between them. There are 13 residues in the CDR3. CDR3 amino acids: CASSFRGADTQYF. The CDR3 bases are TGTGCCAGCAGTTTTCGCGGCGCAGATACGCAGTATTTT.

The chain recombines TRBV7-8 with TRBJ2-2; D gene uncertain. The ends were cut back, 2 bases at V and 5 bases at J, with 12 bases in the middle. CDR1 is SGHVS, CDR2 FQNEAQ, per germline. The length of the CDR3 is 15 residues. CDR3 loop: CASSLSGVLTGELFF. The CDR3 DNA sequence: TGTGCCAGCAGCTTATCTGGAGTACTGACCGGGGAGCTGTTTTTT.

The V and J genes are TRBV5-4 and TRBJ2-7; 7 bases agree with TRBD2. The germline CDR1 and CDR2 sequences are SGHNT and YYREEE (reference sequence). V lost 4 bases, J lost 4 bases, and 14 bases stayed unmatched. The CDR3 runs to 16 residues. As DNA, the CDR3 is TGTGCCAGCAGCCCCGGGGGAGGGCGGGGGAATTACGAGCAGTACTTC. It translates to CASSPGGGRGNYEQYF.